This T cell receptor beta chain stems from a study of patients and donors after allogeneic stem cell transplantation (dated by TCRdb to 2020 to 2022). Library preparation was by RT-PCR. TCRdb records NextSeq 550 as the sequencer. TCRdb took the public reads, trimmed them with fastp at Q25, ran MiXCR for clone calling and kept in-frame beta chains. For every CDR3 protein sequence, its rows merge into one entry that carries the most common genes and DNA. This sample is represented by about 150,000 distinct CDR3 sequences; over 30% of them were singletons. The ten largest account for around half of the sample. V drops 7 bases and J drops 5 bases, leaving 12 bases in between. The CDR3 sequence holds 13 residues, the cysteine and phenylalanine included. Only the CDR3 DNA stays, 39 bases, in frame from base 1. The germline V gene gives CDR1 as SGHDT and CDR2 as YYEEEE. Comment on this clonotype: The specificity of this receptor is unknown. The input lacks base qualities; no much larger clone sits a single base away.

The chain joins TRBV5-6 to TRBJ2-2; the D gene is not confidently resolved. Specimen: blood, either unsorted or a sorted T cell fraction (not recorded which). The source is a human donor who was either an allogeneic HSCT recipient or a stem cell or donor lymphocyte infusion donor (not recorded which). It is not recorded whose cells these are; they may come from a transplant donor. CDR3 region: CASPEILTGELFF. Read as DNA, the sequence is TGTGCCAGCCCTGAGATTCTGACCGGGGAGCTGTTTTTT.